Listed below are T cell receptor beta chains from one sample, sequenced in a study of regulatory T cells in long-lasting Graves disease. TCRdb fed the multiplex PCR reads into MiXCR, producing one record per CDR3 protein. The profile covers fewer than 450,000 distinct CDR3 sequences, with around 22% appearing a single time and about 27% taken by the ten largest. The input for sequencing was peripheral blood mononuclear cells (PBMCs), taken when the disease was refractory, from a patient treated with antithyroid drugs. The receptor source for this set is a female donor with Graves disease. CDR3s include the opening cysteine and the closing phenylalanine or tryptophan. D genes are given only for firm matches. Rows give clone size only sometimes, using once, few, many, or a class for an expanded clone.

d_call: TRBD2
j_call: TRBJ2-2
clone_size: NA
v_call: TRBV20-1
cdr3_aa: CSARDRLAGVGTGELFF
cdr3_nt: TGCAGTGCTAGAGATAGGCTAGCGGGAGTTGGGACCGGGGAGCTGTTTTTT

d_call: NA
j_call: TRBJ2-7
clone_size: NA
v_call: TRBV20-1
cdr3_aa: CSARGGQKHSYEQYF
cdr3_nt: TGCAGTGCTAGAGGTGGCCAGAAACACTCCTACGAGCAGTACTTC

d_call: NA
j_call: TRBJ2-7
clone_size: few
v_call: TRBV20-1
cdr3_aa: CSARVPQDYEQYF
cdr3_nt: TGCAGTGCTAGAGTCCCACAAGATTACGAGCAGTACTTC

d_call: TRBD1
j_call: TRBJ1-5
clone_size: many
v_call: TRBV28
cdr3_aa: CASSLVEGAYSNQPQHF
cdr3_nt: TGTGCCAGCAGTTTAGTAGAGGGGGCTTATAGCAATCAGCCCCAGCATTTT

d_call: TRBD1
j_call: TRBJ1-6
clone_size: NA
v_call: TRBV27
cdr3_aa: CAGSLNRGNSPLHF
cdr3_nt: TGTGCCGGCAGTTTGAACAGGGGTAATTCACCCCTCCACTTT

d_call: NA
j_call: TRBJ2-6
clone_size: many
v_call: TRBV7-2
cdr3_aa: CASSLEGRRGRANVLTF
cdr3_nt: TGTGCCAGCAGCTTAGAGGGTCGGAGGGGAAGGGCCAACGTCCTGACTTTC

d_call: TRBD2
j_call: TRBJ2-1
clone_size: NA
v_call: TRBV4-3
cdr3_aa: CASSHGTSGLNEQFF
cdr3_nt: TGCGCCAGCAGCCACGGGACTAGCGGACTAAATGAGCAGTTCTTC

d_call: NA
j_call: TRBJ1-2
clone_size: NA
v_call: TRBV5-1
cdr3_aa: CASSLEPGGGLYGYTF
cdr3_nt: TGCGCCAGCAGCTTGGAGCCCGGGGGGGGCCTTTATGGCTACACCTTC

d_call: NA
j_call: TRBJ2-2
clone_size: NA
v_call: TRBV14
cdr3_aa: CASSHRSNTGELFF
cdr3_nt: TGTGCCAGCAGCCACAGATCGAACACCGGGGAGCTGTTTTTT

d_call: NA
j_call: TRBJ2-1
clone_size: few
v_call: TRBV6-1
cdr3_aa: CASSPTASEQFF
cdr3_nt: TGTGCCAGCAGTCCTACGGCTAGTGAGCAGTTCTTC

d_call: NA
j_call: TRBJ1-1
clone_size: many
v_call: TRBV2
cdr3_aa: CASSVEEVAEAFF
cdr3_nt: TGTGCCAGCAGTGTTGAAGAGGTGGCTGAAGCTTTCTTT

d_call: NA
j_call: TRBJ2-3
clone_size: many
v_call: TRBV20-1
cdr3_aa: CSARDSRGATDTQYF
cdr3_nt: TGCAGTGCTAGAGATTCGCGGGGTGCCACAGATACGCAGTATTTT

d_call: NA
j_call: TRBJ2-5
clone_size: many
v_call: TRBV28
cdr3_aa: CASSSLGIKTQYF
cdr3_nt: TGTGCCAGCAGTTCCCTAGGGATAAAGACCCAGTACTTC

d_call: TRBD1
j_call: TRBJ2-5
clone_size: NA
v_call: TRBV29-1
cdr3_aa: CSVGQGGRKTQYF
cdr3_nt: TGCAGCGTTGGACAAGGGGGCCGAAAGACCCAGTACTTC

d_call: TRBD1
j_call: TRBJ2-6
clone_size: NA
v_call: TRBV7-8
cdr3_aa: CASSLVRQGALGANVLTF
cdr3_nt: TGTGCCAGCAGCTTAGTTAGGCAGGGGGCGCTTGGGGCCAACGTCCTGACTTTC

d_call: NA
j_call: TRBJ2-5
clone_size: many
v_call: TRBV2
cdr3_aa: CASPAPGRETQYF
cdr3_nt: TGTGCCAGTCCGGCCCCGGGAAGGGAGACCCAGTACTTC

d_call: NA
j_call: TRBJ2-7
clone_size: many
v_call: TRBV7-3
cdr3_aa: CASSPYEGSYEQYF
cdr3_nt: TGTGCCAGCAGTCCCTACGAGGGTTCCTACGAGCAGTACTTC

d_call: NA
j_call: TRBJ2-7
clone_size: NA
v_call: TRBV5-1
cdr3_aa: CASSLEGNRVSELYF
cdr3_nt: TGCGCCAGCAGCTTGGAGGGGAATAGGGTATCCGAGCTGTACTTC

d_call: NA
j_call: TRBJ1-5
clone_size: few
v_call: TRBV30
cdr3_aa: CAWSTGSEQPQHF
cdr3_nt: TGTGCCTGGAGTACAGGGTCAGAACAGCCCCAGCATTTT

d_call: TRBD2
j_call: TRBJ2-5
clone_size: NA
v_call: TRBV30
cdr3_aa: CAWSGGASGRETQYF
cdr3_nt: TGTGCCTGGAGTGGGGGGGCTAGCGGGAGAGAGACCCAGTACTTC

d_call: NA
j_call: TRBJ2-7
clone_size: many
v_call: TRBV28
cdr3_aa: CASRPTESYEQYF
cdr3_nt: TGTGCCAGCAGGCCAACAGAGTCCTACGAGCAGTACTTC

d_call: TRBD1
j_call: TRBJ1-1
clone_size: many
v_call: TRBV29-1
cdr3_aa: CSVGQAAFF
cdr3_nt: TGCAGCGTGGGACAGGCGGCTTTCTTT

d_call: NA
j_call: TRBJ1-2
clone_size: many
v_call: TRBV12-3/TRBV12-4
cdr3_aa: CASSNDRLLNYGYTF
cdr3_nt: TGTGCCAGCAGTAACGACAGATTATTGAACTATGGCTACACCTTC

d_call: NA
j_call: TRBJ1-5
clone_size: NA
v_call: TRBV19
cdr3_aa: CASSIGRTLGQPQHF
cdr3_nt: TGTGCCAGTAGTATAGGAAGGACCCTCGGGCAGCCCCAGCATTTT

d_call: NA
j_call: TRBJ2-3
clone_size: NA
v_call: TRBV7-6
cdr3_aa: CASSRTRGPVDTQYF
cdr3_nt: TGTGCCAGCAGCCGAACCAGGGGCCCGGTAGATACGCAGTATTTT

d_call: TRBD2
j_call: TRBJ2-5
clone_size: NA
v_call: TRBV19
cdr3_aa: CASSTVAGEETQYF
cdr3_nt: TGTGCCAGTAGTACCGTAGCGGGAGAGGAGACCCAGTACTTC

d_call: TRBD2
j_call: TRBJ2-1
clone_size: many
v_call: TRBV20-1
cdr3_aa: CSARVLAGSYNEQFF
cdr3_nt: TGCAGTGCCCGCGTTCTAGCGGGCTCCTACAATGAGCAGTTCTTC

d_call: NA
j_call: TRBJ2-5
clone_size: few
v_call: TRBV19
cdr3_aa: CASSLRSGAGTQETQYF
cdr3_nt: TGTGCCAGTAGTCTACGGAGTGGGGCGGGTACCCAAGAGACCCAGTACTTC

d_call: NA
j_call: TRBJ1-2
clone_size: NA
v_call: TRBV4-1
cdr3_aa: CASSQEDLGPRYGYTF
cdr3_nt: TGCGCCAGCAGCCAAGAGGACCTCGGTCCGAGGTATGGCTACACCTTC